The present entry profiles one TCR beta chain with its context. This sample is drawn from a study of blood T cell repertoires in COVID-19. The overall study: Researchers got acute and convalescent COVID-19 samples from the United States, Italy and Spain.

The table came from immunoSEQ multiplex PCR; TCRdb's copy has only in-frame clones and leaves some out. This table holds about 330,000 clones, 70% to 90% found once. The V gene end was trimmed by 2 bases and the J gene end by 4 bases; junction bases not matched to a gene: 1. Germline V CDR1 and CDR2: ENHRY, SYGVKD. The CDR3 is 13 residues long. The genes are TRBV10-3 and TRBJ1-2; 7 bases are a match to TRBD1. The clonotype comes from a woman aged 25 to 39 who had recovered from COVID-19. Material for sequencing was PBMCs or T cells enriched from blood (not recorded which). CDR3 bases: TGTGCCATCAGTGAGGGGACAGTCTATGGCTACACCTTC. Its translation: CAISEGTVYGYTF.